The present entry profiles one TCR beta chain with its context. One base away lies a much larger clone, so this may be a sequencing read error. This sample is drawn from a study of molecular identifiers for immune sequencing clone quantification. As for the study in general: Replicates involved a five-way split of RNA from approximately 20,000 or 100,000 naive CD8 cells, with sequencing of four.

Naive CD8 sequencing libraries were generated from 20,000 to 1,000,000 sorted cells, with 10%, 30% or 50% RNA as input. Isolation of naive CD8 T cells was achieved by sorting on a CD8+CD4-CCR7+CD45RA+ phenotype. Germline values: CDR1 MGHDK, CDR2 SYGVNS. Trimming pared 6 bases from V and 15 bases from J, leaving 15 bases between. CDR3 size: 11 residues. MiXCR, applied by TCRdb to the PCR reads, yields one record per CDR3 protein. The sample has a few hundred thousand distinct CDR3 sequences; approximately 25% are singletons. This clonotype was sampled from a human donor in good health. Some libraries in this study had Jurkat cell RNA spiked in. V is TRBV25-1 and J is TRBJ2-1, with D unresolved. Sample: naive CD8+ T cells from blood, with Jurkat cell RNA spiked in. Subset denoted: FACS-sorted CD8+CD4-CCR7+CD45RA+ naive T cells. The CDR3 sequence: CASREGAQRFF. The CDR3 coding sequence is TGTGCCAGCAGAGAAGGAGCGCAGAGGTTCTTC.